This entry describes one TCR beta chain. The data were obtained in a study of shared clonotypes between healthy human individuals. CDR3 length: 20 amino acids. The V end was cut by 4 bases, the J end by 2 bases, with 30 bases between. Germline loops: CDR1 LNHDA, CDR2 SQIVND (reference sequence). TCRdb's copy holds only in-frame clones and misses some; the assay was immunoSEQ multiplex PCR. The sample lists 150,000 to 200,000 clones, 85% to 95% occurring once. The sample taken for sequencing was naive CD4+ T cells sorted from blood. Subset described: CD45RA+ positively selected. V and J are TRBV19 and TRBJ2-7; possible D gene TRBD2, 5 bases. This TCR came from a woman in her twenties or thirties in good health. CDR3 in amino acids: CASSNSQQVSGPGSPYEQYF. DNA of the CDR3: TGTGCCAGTAGTAACAGCCAGCAGGTCAGTGGGCCGGGGAGCCCCTACGAGCAGTACTTC. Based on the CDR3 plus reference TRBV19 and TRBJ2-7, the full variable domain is DGGITQSPKYLFRKEGQNVTLSCEQNLNHDAMYWYRQDPGQGLRLIYYSQIVNDFQKGDIAEGYSVSREKKESFPLTVTSAQKNPTAFYLCASSNSQQVSGPGSPYEQYFGPGTRLTVT.